These 27 T cell receptor beta chains came from one sample sequenced in a study of cytomegalovirus exposure and HLA in healthy donors (dated by TCRdb to the late 2010s). The library was produced with the immunoSEQ multiplex PCR assay. For the multiplex PCR, a mixture combining 60 forward primers for TCR Vbeta segments and 13 reverse primers for TCR Jbeta segments was used. Imported from immuneACCESS, the table was reduced by TCRdb to in-frame sequences with V and J called. These copies leave out some clones; in studies compared against another copy, an unresolved V gene accounts for under half, and the cause of the remainder is not known. The sample table holds approximately 220,000 clones, of which roughly 88% were seen once. Over 0.65% of the sample comes from the top ten. The sequencing input was PBMCs. These receptors all stem from a boy between 2 and 10 years old in good health and CMV-seronegative.

The chain has TRBV27 and TRBJ2-1, with TRBD2 identical over 10 bases. Trimming at V came to 5 bases and at J to 1 base, leaving 5 bases not matched to a gene. Per the germline V gene, CDR1 is MNHEY and CDR2 is SMNVEV (reference sequence). The CDR3 extends over 16 amino acids. CDR3 protein: CASSGFSGGSYNEQFF. CDR3 in DNA: TGTGCCAGCAGTGGATTTAGCGGGGGGTCCTACAATGAGCAGTTCTTC.

V usage is TRBV5-8 and J usage is TRBJ1-1, with D tentatively TRBD1 (6 bases). This CDR3 is 16 amino acids long. Germline CDR1 is SGHTS and CDR2 is YDEGEE. The V gene lost 4 bases and the J gene lost 3 bases, with 19 bases spanning the gap. The CDR3 sequence is CASSGYYRETDTEAFF. The CDR3 coding sequence is TGTGCCAGCAGCGGCTATTACAGGGAGACGGACACTGAAGCTTTCTTT. Full variable domain (rest looked up from reference TRBV5-8 and TRBJ1-1): EAGVTQSPTHLIKTRGQQATLRCSPISGHTSVYWYQQALGLGLQFLLWYDEGEERNRGNFPPRFSGRQFPNYSSELNVNALELEDSALYLCASSGYYRETDTEAFFGQGTRLTVV.

CDR3 DNA sequence: TGTGCCAGCAGAAGAACAGGGGACACCGGGGAGCTGTTTTTT. Its translation is CASRRTGDTGELFF. The rearrangement links TRBV7-2 to TRBJ2-2; 7 bases fit TRBD1. The trim removed 6 bases at V and 3 bases at J, leaving 4 bases unmatched. This CDR3 has 14 amino acids. CDR1 SGHTA and CDR2 FQGNSA come from the germline V gene.

This rearrangement joins TRBV30 to TRBJ1-2, with no clear D. The CDR3 totals 14 residues. Germline V gene lookup returns CDR1 GTSNPN and CDR2 SVGIG (reference sequence). The ends were cut back, 0 bases at V and 3 bases at J, with 11 bases in the middle. CDR3 region: CAWSVTTVDYGYTF. The CDR3, as DNA: TGTGCCTGGAGTGTAACCACAGTTGACTATGGCTACACCTTC.

This chain connects TRBV18 to TRBJ1-4; D is unresolved. CDR3 size: 14 residues. CDR1 KGHSH and CDR2 LQKENI come from the germline V gene. With 0 bases removed from V and 5 bases from J, the gap between germline ends came to 7 bases. This CDR3 is CASSPPGENEKLFF. The CDR3 DNA reads TGTGCCAGCTCACCACCGGGAGAAAATGAAAAACTGTTTTTT.

The CDR3 reads CASSFQGSNYGYTF. The CDR3 nucleotides read TGTGCCAGCAGCTTTCAGGGTTCGAACTATGGCTACACCTTC. This chain links TRBV5-6 with TRBJ1-2; weak D call: TRBD1 (5 bases). The germline V gene has CDR1 SGHDT and CDR2 YYEEEE. The V gene lost 2 bases and the J gene lost 2 bases, with 10 bases spanning the gap. There are 14 residues in the CDR3.

This chain joins TRBV6-1 and TRBJ1-6; D gene ambiguous. V lost 5 bases and J 7 bases, leaving 9 bases between the germline ends. The CDR3 consists of 13 residues. The germline V gene encodes CDR1 MNHNS and CDR2 SASEGT. DNA for the CDR3: TGTGCCAGCAGTTCAGGCCGGAATTCACCCCTCCACTTT. Residues: CASSSGRNSPLHF.

The V call is TRBV19, the J call TRBJ1-5; a possible D gene is TRBD1 (5 bases). V lost 4 bases and J 0 bases, leaving 13 bases between the germline ends. This CDR3 comprises 16 residues. Germline CDR1 reads LNHDA; CDR2 reads SQIVND (reference sequence). CDR3 region: CASSTRGFYSNQPQHF. As DNA, the CDR3 is TGTGCCAGTAGTACCCGGGGGTTTTATAGCAATCAGCCCCAGCATTTT.

The rearrangement uses TRBV11-2 and TRBJ1-1; D perhaps matches TRBD1 (6 bases). V gave up 1 base and J gave up 1 base, with 13 bases separating them. Germline CDR1 reads SGHAT; CDR2 reads FQNNGV. The CDR3 consists of 16 residues. The CDR3 is CASSLGRGARNTEAFF. In DNA, the CDR3 is TGTGCCAGCAGCTTAGGGCGGGGGGCTAGGAACACTGAAGCTTTCTTT.

The V gene is TRBV30, the J gene TRBJ2-4; D gene uncertain. CDR1 is GTSNPN and CDR2 is SVGIG in the germline V gene (reference sequence). The V and J ends lost 3 bases and 8 bases respectively, with 20 bases between them. The CDR3 runs to 15 residues. The CDR3 is CAWSDINHQVDIQYF. As DNA, the CDR3 is TGTGCCTGGAGCGATATCAATCATCAGGTCGACATTCAGTACTTC.

CDR3 DNA sequence: TGTGCCAGCAGAGGGCGGGGAACAAATTCACCCCTCCACTTT. Its translation is CASRGRGTNSPLHF. V usage is TRBV5-6 and J usage is TRBJ1-6, with unresolved D. Germline assignment: CDR1 SGHDT and CDR2 YYEEEE. The CDR3 is 14 residues long. V gave up 5 bases and J gave up 7 bases, with 13 bases separating them.

CDR3 region: CASSEDGAVAGDTQYF. CDR3 coding DNA: TGTGCCAGCAGTGAAGACGGGGCTGTGGCGGGGGATACGCAGTATTTT. This rearrangement joins TRBV2 to TRBJ2-3; perhaps TRBD2 as D (6 bases). Trimming removed 1 base at V and 6 bases at J, with 17 bases between. There are 16 residues in the CDR3. Germline loops: CDR1 SNHLY, CDR2 FYNNEI.

The chain has TRBV11-2 and TRBJ2-5; tentative D call: TRBD1 (6 bases). The DNA end is a closer match to TRBJ2-7, so the J assignment may be wrong. Germline V CDR1 and CDR2: SGHAT, FQNNGV. This CDR3 comprises 13 residues. The CDR3 protein is CASSWDKTYEQYF. The DNA of the CDR3 is TGTGCCAGCAGCTGGGACAAGACCTACGAGCAGTACTTC.

The gene calls are TRBV9 and TRBJ2-7, with 9 nucleotides matching TRBD1. Germline lookup yields CDR1 SGDLS and CDR2 YYNGEE. This CDR3 has 15 residues. Losses at the gene ends were 3 bases for V and 7 bases for J; bases not matched to a gene: 11. The CDR3 DNA follows: TGTGCCAGCAGCGGACAGGGGGTACCCGGGGGGGAGCAGTACTTC. Translation gives CASSGQGVPGGEQYF. The variable domain in full, with the rest retrieved from reference TRBV9 and TRBJ2-7, is DSGVTQTPKHLITATGQRVTLRCSPRSGDLSVYWYQQSLDQGLQFLIQYYNGEERAKGNILERFSAQQFPDLHSELNLSSLELGDSALYFCASSGQGVPGGEQYFGPGTRLTVT.

This chain connects TRBV4-2 to TRBJ2-5; TRBD2 matches at 7 bases. CDR3 length: 16 amino acids. V shed 4 bases, J shed 1 base, and the junction held 9 bases outside the gene matches. CDR1 and CDR2 (germline): LGHNA, YNFKEQ. This CDR3 is CASSPDVREGQETQYF. In DNA, the CDR3 is TGTGCCAGCAGCCCCGACGTGAGGGAGGGCCAAGAGACCCAGTACTTC.

The rearrangement uses TRBV20-1 and TRBJ1-3; D gene uncertain. V lost 5 bases and J 2 bases, leaving 4 bases between the germline ends. CDR3 length equals 11 residues. Germline V gives CDR1 DFQATT, CDR2 SNEGSKA (reference sequence). The CDR3 DNA sequence: TGCAGTGCTCCCGCTGGAAACACCATATATTTT. Protein sequence: CSAPAGNTIYF.

This clone is a singleton in its sample. This chain connects TRBV27 to TRBJ2-7; 12 nucleotides match TRBD1. J gave up 2 bases and V 1 base, and 15 bases lay outside the gene matches. The CDR3 is made up of 20 amino acids. Germline V gene sequence: CDR1 MNHEY, CDR2 SMNVEV (reference sequence). The CDR3 loop reads CASSLYGGTGGAVLTYEQYF. The CDR3 bases are TGTGCCAGCAGTTTATATGGCGGGACAGGGGGCGCAGTCCTAACCTACGAGCAGTACTTC.

The chain has TRBV6-5 and TRBJ2-7; D perhaps matches TRBD1 (5 bases). This CDR3 is built from 12 residues. Germline CDR1 MNHEY, CDR2 SVGAGI. Between the trimmed V and J ends, which lost 5 bases and 4 bases, there was a span of 9 bases. CDR3 sequence: CASSIPGYEQYF. The CDR3 region has the DNA TGTGCCAGCAGTATTCCAGGGTACGAGCAGTACTTC.

The CDR3 loop reads CASANAGQVNQPQHF. Written as DNA, the CDR3 is TGTGCCAGCGCTAACGCCGGACAAGTTAATCAGCCCCAGCATTTT. This chain uses TRBV6-6 with TRBJ1-5, with a tentative D call TRBD1 (5 bases). CDR1 is MNHNY and CDR2 is SVGAGI in the germline V gene (reference sequence). Deletions cut 8 bases from V and 4 bases from J, with 18 bases between. The CDR3 covers 15 residues.

The rearrangement joins TRBV5-1 to TRBJ1-1, with D tentatively TRBD1 (6 bases). V lost 0 bases and J lost 5, with 14 bases in between. The CDR3 runs 15 residues. The germline CDR1 and CDR2 sequences are SGHRS and YFSETQ. In nucleotides, the CDR3 is TGCGCCAGCAGCTTGGCAGGGGCGATAAGTACTGAAGCTTTCTTT. Residues: CASSLAGAISTEAFF.

The chain joins TRBV12-5 to TRBJ2-7; 10 nucleotides match TRBD2. The germline gives CDR1 LGHNT, CDR2 FRNRAP. The ends lost 3 bases at V and 0 bases at J; junction bases unmatched: 8. The CDR3 spans 17 residues. As DNA, the CDR3 is TGTGCTAGTGGTTTTCCCCGAGGGACTAGCGTCTCCTACGAGCAGTACTTC. Amino acid sequence: CASGFPRGTSVSYEQYF.

This clone was observed a few times. CDR3 DNA: TGCAGCGTTAGTGGACACCGTGCCTACAATGAGCAGTTCTTC. This codes for CSVSGHRAYNEQFF. The chain recombines TRBV29-1 with TRBJ2-1, with D maybe TRBD1 (5 bases). Germline assignment: CDR1 SQVTM and CDR2 ANQGSEA. The CDR3 runs 14 residues. With 5 bases removed from V and 2 bases from J, the gap between germline ends came to 13 bases.

This clone was observed once. V usage is TRBV4-1 and J usage is TRBJ2-5; D may be TRBD1 (6 bases). This CDR3 is built from 15 residues. The germline gives CDR1 MGHRA, CDR2 YSYEKL. V lost 1 base and J 1 base, leaving 10 bases between the germline ends. The CDR3 region is CASSQVTGTQETQYF. CDR3 bases: TGCGCCAGCAGCCAAGTAACAGGGACCCAAGAGACCCAGTACTTC.

This clone was seen a single time. The same CDR3 can be traced to other DNA sequences in this sample. The chain couples TRBV4-2 to TRBJ2-7; D is unresolved. This CDR3 spans 14 amino acids. CDR1 and CDR2 (germline): LGHNA, YNFKEQ. V lost 1 base and J 0 bases, leaving 7 bases between the germline ends. The CDR3 is CASSQGAGSYEQYF. Here the CDR3 DNA reads TGTGCCAGCAGCCAAGGAGCAGGCTCCTACGAGCAGTACTTC.

This chain connects TRBV7-9 to TRBJ1-1, with D possibly matching TRBD1 (5 bases). V was cut by 5 bases and J by 1 base, with 14 bases left in between. Germline CDR1 reads SEHNR; CDR2 reads FQNEAQ (reference sequence). This CDR3 comprises 15 residues. The CDR3 reads CASSAQDRQNTEAFF. The DNA of the CDR3 is TGTGCCAGCAGCGCGCAAGACAGACAGAACACTGAAGCTTTCTTT.

As for this clone: The germline gene is not matched at one end of the junction; a read error may be the cause. Other DNA sequences in this sample translate to the same CDR3. The chain couples TRBV7-9 to TRBJ2-2; possible D gene TRBD2, 5 bases. Per the germline V gene, CDR1 is SEHNR and CDR2 is FQNEAQ (reference sequence). The CDR3 sequence is 13 residues long. The CDR3 DNA reads TGTGCCAGCAACGGGGTGAACACCGGAGAGCTGTTTTTT. Translated, it gives CASNGVNTGELFF.

V gene TRBV7-9 combines with J gene TRBJ2-1; D remains unclear. This CDR3 is 13 amino acids long. Germline assignment: CDR1 SEHNR and CDR2 FQNEAQ (reference sequence). The ends were cut back, 5 bases at V and 6 bases at J, with 11 bases in the middle. CDR3: CASSPQEGNEQFF. For the CDR3, the DNA is TGTGCCAGCAGCCCCCAGGAAGGCAATGAGCAGTTCTTC.